Below, 2 T cell receptor beta chains from the same sample are listed, as sequenced in a study of T cell repertoires in cytomegalovirus infection. TCRdb fed the reads into MiXCR, producing one record per CDR3 protein. There are hundreds of thousands of distinct CDR3 sequences in the sample; 24% occur only once, and roughly 8% lies in the top ten. Material: CD8+ T cells from PBMCs. Every receptor here comes from a human donor in good health (CMV status not recorded). Some clones in this sample may be carry-over from other donors' samples.

This clonotype was seen ten or more times. The J gene is TRBJ2-1, the V gene TRBV4-1; TRBD1 matches 9 bases. Germline values: CDR1 MGHRA, CDR2 YSYEKL. CDR3 length: 16 residues. The V segment lost 6 bases and the J segment 3 bases; nucleotides outside the gene matches: 9. The CDR3 bases are TGCGCCAGCAGAAACCAGGGACAGGGATACTACAATGAGCAGTTCTTC. Protein sequence: CASRNQGQGYYNEQFF.

The table lists this clonotype with a few counts. The V call is TRBV4-3, the J call TRBJ2-1; 8 nucleotides match TRBD2. The CDR3 length is 15 residues. With 2 bases clipped from V and 8 bases from J, the junction kept 8 bases outside the gene matches. CDR1 is LGHNA, CDR2 YSLEER, per germline. CDR3 loop: CASSQNDGGADEQFF. The DNA of the CDR3 is TGCGCCAGCAGCCAAAATGACGGGGGGGCAGATGAGCAGTTCTTC.